The present T cell receptor beta chain was sequenced within a study of T cell repertoires in cytomegalovirus infection. This clonotype was seen a few times. Germline V lookup: CDR1 SQVTM, CDR2 ANQGSEA. The CDR3 sequence is 14 residues long. Trimming removed 1 base from V and 3 bases from J; junction bases left unmatched: 5. TCRdb re-derived calls from the reads in MiXCR, one entry per CDR3 protein. The sample contains 200,000 to 300,000 distinct CDR3 sequences, roughly 15% of which appear only once. The J gene is TRBJ2-5, the V gene TRBV29-1; 7 nucleotides agree with TRBD1. The receptor was isolated from a human donor in good health (CMV status not recorded). Some clones in this sample may be carry-over from other donors' samples. Sequences were obtained from PBMCs. CDR3: CSVEAVGTEETQYF. In nucleotides, the CDR3 is TGCAGCGTTGAAGCCGTCGGGACAGAAGAGACCCAGTACTTC.